These 26 T cell receptor beta chains originate from one sample sequenced in a study of CD8 T cells in Susac syndrome (dated 2019 in TCRdb). The protocol used for the library was the immunoSEQ multiplex PCR assay. RNA was extracted with the RNeasy kit and roughly 0.45 to 1 ug was reverse transcribed using random hexamers. TCRdb reanalyzed the raw reads on its own, using fastp at Q25 for trimming and MiXCR for clone calling, and kept in-frame beta chains. Records with the same CDR3 protein are collapsed into one entry carrying the most frequent genes and DNA. Present in this sample are 250,000 to 300,000 distinct CDR3 sequences, 80% to 90% of which were seen just once. The ten biggest clones cover approximately 0.11% of the sample. The sequenced sample was CD8+ T cells from PBMCs. The receptors were sampled from a human donor with multiple sclerosis.

The CDR3 region is CASSLGRIVTGELFF. DNA of the CDR3: TGTGCCAGCAGCCTAGGGAGGATCGTGACCGGGGAGCTGTTTTTT. The chain has TRBV7-9 and TRBJ2-2, with D possibly being TRBD2 (6 bases). Per the germline V gene, CDR1 is SEHNR and CDR2 is FQNEAQ (reference sequence). V was cut by 5 bases and J by 5 bases, with 15 bases left in between. The CDR3 contains 15 residues.

The genes are TRBV7-9 and TRBJ1-5; TRBD1 aligns across 11 bases. V shed 6 bases and J 4 bases; nucleotides not matched to a gene: 2. The CDR3 spans 14 residues. Germline V gene sequence: CDR1 SEHNR, CDR2 FQNEAQ (reference sequence). The CDR3 reads CASRGQGANQPQHF. The DNA of the CDR3 is TGTGCCAGCAGAGGACAGGGGGCTAATCAGCCCCAGCATTTT.

This clonotype appeared once. CDR3 sequence (DNA): TGCGCCAGCAGCTTACGGACAGGGGGCATTGACACTGAAGCTTTCTTT. Translation gives CASSLRTGGIDTEAFF. V is TRBV5-1 and J is TRBJ1-1; TRBD1 matches 11 bases. The CDR3 length is 16 residues. With V trimmed by 2 bases and J by 3 bases, 6 bases remained unmatched. From germline, CDR1 is SGHRS and CDR2 YFSETQ.

The rearrangement links TRBV6-2 or TRBV6-3 to TRBJ2-1, with 14 bases matching TRBD2. The germline gives CDR1 MNHEY, CDR2 SVGEGT. V lost 5 bases to trimming and J lost 7 bases; unmatched junction nucleotides: 13. The CDR3 has 18 amino acids. The CDR3 sequence is CASSPRGLAGGYLNEQFF. DNA for the CDR3: TGTGCCAGCAGTCCCCGAGGACTAGCGGGAGGATATCTAAATGAGCAGTTCTTC.

The chain joins TRBV19 to TRBJ1-2; maybe TRBD1 (5 bases). The CDR3 loop spans 14 amino acids. From germline, CDR1 is LNHDA and CDR2 SQIVND (reference sequence). V lost 7 bases and J 8 bases, leaving 20 bases between the germline ends. The CDR3 DNA sequence: TGTGCCAGTATCAGTTTTGAGGGGAGGCTCGGCTACACCTTC. Amino acid sequence: CASISFEGRLGYTF.

The rearrangement joins TRBV28 to TRBJ2-5; weak D call: TRBD1 (6 bases). Trimming cost V 2 bases and J 5 bases, with 9 bases left between them. From germline, CDR1 is MDHEN and CDR2 SYDVKM. The CDR3 is made up of 13 amino acids. CDR3 coding DNA: TGTGCCAGCAGTTTAGGGGGCTGGGAGACCCAGTACTTC. It encodes CASSLGGWETQYF.

The genes are TRBV28 and TRBJ2-5; D unresolved. The germline V and J ends were trimmed by 6 bases and 3 bases, with 11 bases remaining between them. Per germline, CDR1 MDHEN and CDR2 SYDVKM. The length of the CDR3 is 13 residues. The CDR3 is CASSWRGKETQYF. For the CDR3, the DNA is TGTGCCAGCAGCTGGCGCGGTAAAGAGACCCAGTACTTC.

The chain employs TRBV10-3 and TRBJ2-5; no reliable D call. This CDR3 is 15 amino acids long. Per germline, CDR1 ENHRY and CDR2 SYGVKD. The V end lost 2 bases, the J end lost 1 base, and 11 bases lay between the germline ends. The CDR3 here is CAISEASGIQETQYF. CDR3 DNA sequence: TGTGCCATCAGTGAGGCGAGTGGGATCCAAGAGACCCAGTACTTC.

The V call is TRBV7-9, the J call TRBJ2-2, with D perhaps matching TRBD1 (6 bases). The ends were cut back, 5 bases at V and 6 bases at J, with 16 bases in the middle. The CDR3 totals 15 residues. CDR1 is SEHNR and CDR2 is FQNEAQ in the germline V gene (reference sequence). The CDR3 region is CASSLRTDRAGELFF. The CDR3 DNA sequence: TGTGCCAGCAGCCTCCGGACAGATCGGGCCGGGGAGCTGTTTTTT. Variable domain in full (rest from reference TRBV7-9 and TRBJ2-2): DTGVSQNPRHKITKRGQNVTFRCDPISEHNRLYWYRQTLGQGPEFLTYFQNEAQLEKSRLLSDRFSAERPKGSFSTLEIQRTEQGDSAMYLCASSLRTDRAGELFFGEGSRLTVL.

The rearrangement uses TRBV7-9 and TRBJ2-2; D may match TRBD1 or TRBD2 (6 bases each). CDR3 length: 16 amino acids. The germline gives CDR1 SEHNR, CDR2 FQNEAQ (reference sequence). The V and J ends lost 8 bases and 0 bases respectively, with 16 bases between them. The CDR3 coding sequence is TGTGCCAGCCGGGGGCTAGCCCAGACGAACACCGGGGAGCTGTTTTTT. Amino acids: CASRGLAQTNTGELFF.

The genes are TRBV20-1 and TRBJ2-1; TRBD2 matches 7 bases. Germline-derived CDR1 and CDR2 are DFQATT and SNEGSKA (reference sequence). The CDR3 runs to 15 residues. Losses at the gene ends were 4 bases for V and 1 base for J; bases not matched to a gene: 7. The CDR3: CSAIRERGSYNEQFF. The CDR3 DNA is TGCAGTGCTATTCGAGAGCGGGGATCCTACAATGAGCAGTTCTTC.

V and J are TRBV28 and TRBJ2-7; D gene unclear. Deletions cut 7 bases from V and 3 bases from J, with 16 bases between. This CDR3 region has 14 residues. CDR1 and CDR2 from the germline V gene are MDHEN and SYDVKM. In nucleotides, the CDR3 is TGTGCCAGCAAAGTGGGTGGTGATTACTACGAGCAGTACTTC. It is translated as CASKVGGDYYEQYF.

This chain links TRBV20-1 with TRBJ1-2; D gene unclear. The CDR3 spans 16 residues. Germline CDR1 and CDR2: DFQATT and SNEGSKA (reference sequence). The V end lost 0 bases, the J end lost 2 bases, and 16 bases lay between the germline ends. Here the CDR3 reads CSARDPRERPNYGYTF. As DNA, the CDR3 is TGCAGTGCTAGAGATCCTCGGGAAAGGCCCAACTATGGCTACACCTTC.

CDR3 region: CASGLPTPDNEQFF. CDR3 nucleotides: TGTGCTAGTGGTTTGCCCACTCCCGACAATGAGCAGTTCTTC. This chain joins TRBV12-5 and TRBJ2-1; D is undetermined. Germline V gives CDR1 LGHNT, CDR2 FRNRAP. This CDR3 is 14 amino acids long. V was shortened by 2 bases and J by 5 bases, with 10 bases between the two germline ends. Drawing the rest from reference TRBV12-5 and TRBJ2-1, the complete variable domain is DARVTQTPRHKVTEMGQEVTMRCQPILGHNTVFWYRQTMMQGLELLAYFRNRAPLDDSGMPKDRFSAEMPDATLATLKIQPSEPRDSAVYFCASGLPTPDNEQFFGPGTRLTVL.

The rearrangement uses TRBV6-5 and TRBJ2-5; no clear D gene. The CDR3 is made up of 17 amino acids. The V and J ends lost 0 bases and 1 base respectively, with 15 bases between them. Germline CDR1 reads MNHEY; CDR2 reads SVGAGI. CDR3 amino acids: CASSYSAATPSQETQYF. Written as DNA, the CDR3 is TGTGCCAGCAGTTACTCGGCAGCGACACCCTCCCAAGAGACCCAGTACTTC.

This clonotype was found once. The chain employs TRBV7-9 and TRBJ2-3; D tentatively fits TRBD1 or TRBD2 (5 bases each). Germline V gives CDR1 SEHNR, CDR2 FQNEAQ (reference sequence). The length of the CDR3 is 13 residues. The V and J ends lost 5 bases and 13 bases respectively, with 19 bases between them. CDR3 loop: CASSLIQGDVEYF. CDR3 bases: TGTGCCAGCAGCCTCATTCAGGGAGATGTGGAGTATTTT.

The chain combines TRBV21-1 with TRBJ1-2; the D call in the table, TRBD1, was not verified against the DNA. TRBV21-1 has pseudogene status. The CDR3 contains 13 residues. The CDR3 nucleotides are TGTGCCAGCAGCAAAGGGGGCGGAGATGGCTACACCTTC. Amino acid sequence: CASSKGGGDGYTF.

The chain joins TRBV15 to TRBJ2-5, with a tentative D call TRBD2 (6 bases). V lost 3 bases, J lost 4 bases, and 15 bases lay in between. This CDR3 has 15 residues. Germline V gene lookup returns CDR1 LNHNV and CDR2 YYDKDF (reference sequence). The CDR3 DNA reads TGTGCCACCAGCAGGGGATCGGAGGGTCCAGAGACCCAGTACTTC. Protein product: CATSRGSEGPETQYF.

The V and J genes are TRBV7-9 and TRBJ2-1; 9 positions match TRBD1. The trim removed 5 bases at V and 7 bases at J, leaving 9 bases unmatched. Germline lookup yields CDR1 SEHNR and CDR2 FQNEAQ (reference sequence). The CDR3 spans 15 residues. The CDR3 here is CASSPRDRVRNEQFF. The CDR3 DNA reads as TGTGCCAGCAGCCCCAGGGACAGGGTTCGGAATGAGCAGTTCTTC.

The V and J genes are TRBV2 and TRBJ1-6; a weak D match, TRBD1 (5 bases). Looked up from germline, CDR1 is SNHLY and CDR2 is FYNNEI. The CDR3 has 15 amino acids. V shed 7 bases and J shed 4 bases, with 14 bases lying between them. CDR3 DNA sequence: TGTGCCAGCAAACCATTTAGGGGTTATAATTCACCCCTCCACTTT. Protein sequence: CASKPFRGYNSPLHF.

The genes are TRBV6-1 and TRBJ1-2; 7 bases agree with TRBD1. Germline CDR1 and CDR2: MNHNS and SASEGT. V trimming: 3 bases; J trimming: 7 bases; junction bases outside the gene matches: 8. The CDR3 is made up of 14 amino acids. In DNA, the CDR3 is TGTGCCAGCAGTGACTACAGGGGTAGTGGTGGCTACACCTTC. It yields the protein CASSDYRGSGGYTF.

In DNA form, the CDR3 reads TGTGCCAGCAGCTCATGGACAGCCGCCAACACTGAAGCTTTCTTT. Encoded protein: CASSSWTAANTEAFF. The genes are TRBV7-9 and TRBJ1-1; D possibly corresponds to TRBD1 (6 bases). This CDR3 is 15 amino acids long. CDR1 and CDR2 from the germline V gene are SEHNR and FQNEAQ (reference sequence). V lost 4 bases and J 2 bases, leaving 14 bases between the germline ends.

The rearrangement links TRBV12-3 or TRBV12-4 to TRBJ2-3; 10 nucleotides agree with TRBD1. V was pared by 0 bases and J by 3 bases, with 3 bases of the junction left unmatched. The CDR3 totals 16 residues. CDR3 sequence: CASSLAGTGATDTQYF. CDR3 in DNA: TGTGCCAGCAGTTTAGCCGGGACAGGGGCAACAGATACGCAGTATTTT.

The V call is TRBV20-1, the J call TRBJ1-2; D gene ambiguous. From germline, CDR1 is DFQATT and CDR2 SNEGSKA (reference sequence). Trimming shortened V by 0 bases and J by 4 bases, and 15 bases separated the two germline ends. The CDR3 is made up of 15 amino acids. CDR3 nucleotides: TGCAGTGCTAGAGATCCAGCCGGTGAGGCCTATGGCTACACCTTC. It codes for CSARDPAGEAYGYTF.

The V call is TRBV28, the J call TRBJ2-1; 15 positions match TRBD2. With 8 bases clipped from V and 8 bases from J, the junction kept 4 bases outside the gene matches. The germline gives CDR1 MDHEN, CDR2 SYDVKM. This CDR3 has 14 residues. DNA of the CDR3: TGTGCCAGCGCCCGGACTAGCGGGAGGGATGAGCAGTTCTTC. It specifies CASARTSGRDEQFF.

The chain couples TRBV28 to TRBJ2-5; TRBD2 might be the D (5 bases). Germline V gives CDR1 MDHEN, CDR2 SYDVKM. The CDR3 contains 13 residues. V was trimmed by 10 bases and J by 5 bases, leaving 17 bases between them. Written as DNA, the CDR3 is TGTGCCACCACCAGGAGGCCGCCGGAGACCCAGTACTTC. Translated, it gives CATTRRPPETQYF.